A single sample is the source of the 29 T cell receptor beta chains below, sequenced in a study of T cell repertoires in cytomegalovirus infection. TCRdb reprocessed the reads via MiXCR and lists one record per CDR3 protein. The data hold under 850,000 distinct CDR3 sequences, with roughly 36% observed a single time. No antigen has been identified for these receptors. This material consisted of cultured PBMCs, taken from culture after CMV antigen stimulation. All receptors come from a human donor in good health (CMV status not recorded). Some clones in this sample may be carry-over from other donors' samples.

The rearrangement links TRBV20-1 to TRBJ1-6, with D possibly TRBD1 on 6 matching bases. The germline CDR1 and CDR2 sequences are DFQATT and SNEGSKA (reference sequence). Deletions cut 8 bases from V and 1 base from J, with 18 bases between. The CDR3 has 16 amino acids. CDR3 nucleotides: TGCAGTAACGAACAGGGCGGGGGGTCCTATAATTCACCCCTCCACTTT. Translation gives CSNEQGGGSYNSPLHF.

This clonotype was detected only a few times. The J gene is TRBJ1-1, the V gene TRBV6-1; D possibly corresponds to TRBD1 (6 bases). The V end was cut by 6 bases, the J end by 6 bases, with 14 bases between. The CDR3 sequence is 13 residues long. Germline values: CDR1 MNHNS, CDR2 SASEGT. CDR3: CASSSPRGAEAFF. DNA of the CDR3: TGTGCCAGCAGCTCCCCCAGGGGTGCTGAAGCTTTCTTT.

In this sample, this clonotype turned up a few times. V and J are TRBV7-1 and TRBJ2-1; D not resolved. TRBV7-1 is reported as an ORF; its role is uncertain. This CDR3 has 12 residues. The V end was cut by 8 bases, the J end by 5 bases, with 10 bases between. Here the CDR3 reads CASWQANNEQFF. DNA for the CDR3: TGTGCCAGCTGGCAGGCGAACAATGAGCAGTTCTTC.

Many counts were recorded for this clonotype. The CDR3 bases are TGTGCCAGCAGCTTTGTCGACTCTGGAAACACCATATATTTT. Translated: CASSFVDSGNTIYF. The chain links TRBV7-2 to TRBJ1-3; no reliable D call. This CDR3 has 14 residues. Germline CDR1 reads SGHTA; CDR2 reads FQGNSA. V was cut by 3 bases and J by 0 bases, with 6 bases left in between.

Here the CDR3 reads CASSWMGRIYNEQFF. In DNA, the CDR3 is TGTGCCAGTAGTTGGATGGGCAGAATCTACAATGAGCAGTTCTTC. The chain employs TRBV19 and TRBJ2-1; unclear D gene. Trimming pared 5 bases from V and 3 bases from J, leaving 14 bases between. CDR1 is LNHDA, CDR2 SQIVND, per germline (reference sequence). The CDR3 spans 15 residues.

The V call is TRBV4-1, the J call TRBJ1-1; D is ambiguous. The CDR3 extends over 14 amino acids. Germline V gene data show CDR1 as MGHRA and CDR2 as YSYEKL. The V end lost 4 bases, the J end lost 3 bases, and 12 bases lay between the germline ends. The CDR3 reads CASSRRELDTEAFF. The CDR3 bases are TGCGCCAGCAGCCGGCGGGAATTGGACACTGAAGCTTTCTTT.

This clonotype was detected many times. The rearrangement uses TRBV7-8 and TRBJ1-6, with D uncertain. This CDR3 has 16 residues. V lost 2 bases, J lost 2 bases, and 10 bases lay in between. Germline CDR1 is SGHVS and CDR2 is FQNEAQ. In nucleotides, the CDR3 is TGTGCCAGCAGCTTAATGAAGAGGGCCTATAATTCACCCCTCCACTTT. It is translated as CASSLMKRAYNSPLHF. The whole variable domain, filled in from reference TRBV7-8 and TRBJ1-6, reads GAGVSQSPRYKVAKRGQDVALRCDPISGHVSLFWYQQALGQGPEFLTYFQNEAQLDKSGLPSDRFFAERPEGSVSTLKIQRTQQEDSAVYLCASSLMKRAYNSPLHFGNGTRLTVT.

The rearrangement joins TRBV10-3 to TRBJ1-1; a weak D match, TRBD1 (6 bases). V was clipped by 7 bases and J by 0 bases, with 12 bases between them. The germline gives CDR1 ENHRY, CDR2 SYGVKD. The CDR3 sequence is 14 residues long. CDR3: CAITTGILNTEAFF. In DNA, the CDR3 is TGTGCCATCACCACAGGGATTTTGAACACTGAAGCTTTCTTT.

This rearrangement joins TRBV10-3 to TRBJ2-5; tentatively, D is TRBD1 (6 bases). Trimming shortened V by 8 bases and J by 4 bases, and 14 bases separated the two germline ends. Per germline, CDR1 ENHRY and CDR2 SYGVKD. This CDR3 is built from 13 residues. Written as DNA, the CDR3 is TGTGCCATCGGGGTCACAGGGACAGAGACCCAGTACTTC. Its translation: CAIGVTGTETQYF.

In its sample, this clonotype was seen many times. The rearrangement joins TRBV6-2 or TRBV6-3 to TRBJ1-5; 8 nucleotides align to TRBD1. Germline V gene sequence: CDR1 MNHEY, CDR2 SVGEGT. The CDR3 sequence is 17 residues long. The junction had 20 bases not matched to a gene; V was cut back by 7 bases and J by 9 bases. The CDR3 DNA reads TGTGCCAGCACCTACAACATGGGACAGGCGAAATGGGGGCCCCAGCATTTT. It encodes CASTYNMGQAKWGPQHF.

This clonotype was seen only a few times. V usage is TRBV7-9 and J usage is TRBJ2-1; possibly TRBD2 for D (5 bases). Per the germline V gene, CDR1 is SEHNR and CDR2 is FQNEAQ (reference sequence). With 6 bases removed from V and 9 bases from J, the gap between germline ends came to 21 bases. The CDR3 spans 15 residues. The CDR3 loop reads CASRKLAGNRGEQFF. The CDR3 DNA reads TGTGCCAGCAGAAAATTAGCCGGGAACCGTGGTGAGCAGTTCTTC.

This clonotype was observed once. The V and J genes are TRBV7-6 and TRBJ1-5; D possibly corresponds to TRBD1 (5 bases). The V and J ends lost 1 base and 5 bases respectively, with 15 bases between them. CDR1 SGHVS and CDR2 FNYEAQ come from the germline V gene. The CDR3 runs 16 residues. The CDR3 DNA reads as TGTGCCAGCAGCTTAGGCAGGCAGGGCCCCGATCAGCCCCAGCATTTT. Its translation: CASSLGRQGPDQPQHF.

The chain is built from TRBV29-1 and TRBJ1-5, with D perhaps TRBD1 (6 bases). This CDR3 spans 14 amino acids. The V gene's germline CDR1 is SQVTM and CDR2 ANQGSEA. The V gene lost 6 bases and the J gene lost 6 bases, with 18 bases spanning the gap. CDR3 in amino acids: CSVSGQTGGQPQHF. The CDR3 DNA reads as TGCAGCGTCTCCGGACAGACCGGGGGTCAGCCCCAGCATTTT.

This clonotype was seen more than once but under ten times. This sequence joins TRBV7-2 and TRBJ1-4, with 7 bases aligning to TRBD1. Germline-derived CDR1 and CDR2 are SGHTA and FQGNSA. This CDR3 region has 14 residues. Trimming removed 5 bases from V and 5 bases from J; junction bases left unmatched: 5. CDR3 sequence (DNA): TGTGCCAGCAGCCCAGGGGGAGCGAATGAAAAACTGTTTTTT. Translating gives CASSPGGANEKLFF.

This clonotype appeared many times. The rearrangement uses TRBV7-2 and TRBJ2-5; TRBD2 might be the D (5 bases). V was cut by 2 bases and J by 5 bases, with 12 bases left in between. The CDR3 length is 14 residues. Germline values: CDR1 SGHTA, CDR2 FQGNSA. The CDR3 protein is CASSLYYGMETQYF. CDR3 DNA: TGTGCCAGCAGCTTATATTACGGGATGGAGACCCAGTACTTC.

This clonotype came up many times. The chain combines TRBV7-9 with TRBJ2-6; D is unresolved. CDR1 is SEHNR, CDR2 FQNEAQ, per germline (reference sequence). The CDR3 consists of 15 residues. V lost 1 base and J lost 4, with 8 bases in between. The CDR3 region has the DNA TGTGCCAGCAGCTTAGGGCCCGGGGGGGCCAACGTCCTGACTTTC. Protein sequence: CASSLGPGGANVLTF.

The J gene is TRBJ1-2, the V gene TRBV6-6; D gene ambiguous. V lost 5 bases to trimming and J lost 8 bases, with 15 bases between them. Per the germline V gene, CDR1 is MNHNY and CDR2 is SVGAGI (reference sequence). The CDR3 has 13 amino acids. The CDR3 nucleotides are TGTGCCAGCAGTCGGTCGCAGGTGGGGGGCTACACCTTC. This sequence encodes CASSRSQVGGYTF.

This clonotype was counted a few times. The CDR3 protein is CASSPQDNSYEQYF. In DNA, the CDR3 is TGTGCCAGCAGCCCACAGGATAACTCCTACGAGCAGTACTTC. The V and J genes are TRBV7-6 and TRBJ2-7; maybe TRBD1 (5 bases). The V and J ends lost 5 bases and 0 bases respectively, with 11 bases between them. Germline CDR1 and CDR2: SGHVS and FNYEAQ. The CDR3 runs 14 residues. Variable domain in full (rest from reference TRBV7-6 and TRBJ2-7): GAGVSQSPRYKVTKRGQDVALRCDPISGHVSLYWYRQALGQGPEFLTYFNYEAQQDKSGLPNDRFSAERPEGSISTLTIQRTEQRDSAMYRCASSPQDNSYEQYFGPGTRLTVT.

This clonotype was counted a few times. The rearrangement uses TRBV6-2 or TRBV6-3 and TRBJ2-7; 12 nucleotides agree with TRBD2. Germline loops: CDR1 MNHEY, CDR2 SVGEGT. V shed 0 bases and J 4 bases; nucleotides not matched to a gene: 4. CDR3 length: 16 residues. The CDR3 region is CASSYSPTSGRYEQYF. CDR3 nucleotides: TGTGCCAGCAGTTACTCTCCGACTAGCGGGAGATACGAGCAGTACTTC.

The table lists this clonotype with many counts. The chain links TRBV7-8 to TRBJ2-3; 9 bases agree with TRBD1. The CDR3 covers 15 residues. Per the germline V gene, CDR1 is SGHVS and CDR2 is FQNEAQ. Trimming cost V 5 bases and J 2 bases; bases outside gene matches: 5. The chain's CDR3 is CASSIHRGPTDTQYF. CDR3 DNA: TGTGCCAGCAGCATTCACAGGGGGCCCACAGATACGCAGTATTTT. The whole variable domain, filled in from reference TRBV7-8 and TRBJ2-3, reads GAGVSQSPRYKVAKRGQDVALRCDPISGHVSLFWYQQALGQGPEFLTYFQNEAQLDKSGLPSDRFFAERPEGSVSTLKIQRTQQEDSAVYLCASSIHRGPTDTQYFGPGTRLTVL.

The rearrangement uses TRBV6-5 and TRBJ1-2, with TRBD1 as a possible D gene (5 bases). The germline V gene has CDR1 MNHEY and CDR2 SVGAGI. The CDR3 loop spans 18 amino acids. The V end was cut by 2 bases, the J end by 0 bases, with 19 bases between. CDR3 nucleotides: TGTGCCAGCAGTTACGGGTGGCTACAAAGGGGAGCTAACTATGGCTACACCTTC. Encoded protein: CASSYGWLQRGANYGYTF.

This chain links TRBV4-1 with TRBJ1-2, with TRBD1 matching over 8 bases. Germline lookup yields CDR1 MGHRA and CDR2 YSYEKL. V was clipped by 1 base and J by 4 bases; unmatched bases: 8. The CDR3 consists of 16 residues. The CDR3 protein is CASSQVHPGTGYGYTF. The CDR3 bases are TGCGCCAGCAGCCAAGTCCATCCAGGGACAGGCTATGGCTACACCTTC.

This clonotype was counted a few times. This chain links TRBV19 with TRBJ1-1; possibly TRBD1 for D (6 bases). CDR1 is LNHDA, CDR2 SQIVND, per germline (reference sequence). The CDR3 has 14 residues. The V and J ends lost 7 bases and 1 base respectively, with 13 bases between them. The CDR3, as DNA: TGTGCCAGTAAGTGGGGCAGGGGGAACACTGAAGCTTTCTTT. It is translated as CASKWGRGNTEAFF.

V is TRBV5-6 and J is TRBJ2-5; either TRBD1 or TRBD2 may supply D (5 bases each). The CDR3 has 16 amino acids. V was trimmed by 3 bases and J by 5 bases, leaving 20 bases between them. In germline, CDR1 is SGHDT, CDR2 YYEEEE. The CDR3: CASSSAGRVLSETQYF. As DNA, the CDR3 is TGTGCCAGCAGCTCGGCGGGCAGGGTCTTATCTGAGACCCAGTACTTC.

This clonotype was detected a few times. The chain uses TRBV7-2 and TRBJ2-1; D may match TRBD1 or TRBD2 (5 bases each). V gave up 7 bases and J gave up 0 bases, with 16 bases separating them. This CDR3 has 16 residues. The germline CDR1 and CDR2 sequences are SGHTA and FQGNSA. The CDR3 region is CASTLVGTSSYNEQFF. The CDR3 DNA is TGTGCCAGCACCCTAGTGGGGACGAGCTCCTACAATGAGCAGTTCTTC.

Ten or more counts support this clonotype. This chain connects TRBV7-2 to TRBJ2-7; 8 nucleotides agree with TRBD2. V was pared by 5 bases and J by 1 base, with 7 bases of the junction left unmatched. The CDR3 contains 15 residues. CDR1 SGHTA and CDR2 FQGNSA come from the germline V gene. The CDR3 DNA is TGTGCCAGCAGCCCCGGGGTAGCGGGGTCCTACGAGCAGTACTTC. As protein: CASSPGVAGSYEQYF.

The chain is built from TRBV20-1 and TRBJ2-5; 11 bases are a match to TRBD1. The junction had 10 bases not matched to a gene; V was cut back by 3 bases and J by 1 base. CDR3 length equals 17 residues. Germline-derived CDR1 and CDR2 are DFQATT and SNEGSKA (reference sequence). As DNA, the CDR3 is TGCAGTGCTAGTAATGCCAGGGACAGGGGGTTCCAAGAGACCCAGTACTTC. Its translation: CSASNARDRGFQETQYF.

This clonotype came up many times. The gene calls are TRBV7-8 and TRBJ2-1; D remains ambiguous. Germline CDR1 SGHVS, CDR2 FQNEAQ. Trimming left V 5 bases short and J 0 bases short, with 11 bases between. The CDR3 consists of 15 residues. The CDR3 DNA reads TGTGCCAGCAGCGACGACCCCAGCTCCTACAATGAGCAGTTCTTC. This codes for CASSDDPSSYNEQFF.

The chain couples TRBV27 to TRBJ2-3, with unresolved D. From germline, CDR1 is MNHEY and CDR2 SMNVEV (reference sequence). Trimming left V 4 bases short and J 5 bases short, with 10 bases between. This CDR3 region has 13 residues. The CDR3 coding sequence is TGTGCCAGCAGTTCCTCCAATGTAGATACGCAGTATTTT. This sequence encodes CASSSSNVDTQYF.